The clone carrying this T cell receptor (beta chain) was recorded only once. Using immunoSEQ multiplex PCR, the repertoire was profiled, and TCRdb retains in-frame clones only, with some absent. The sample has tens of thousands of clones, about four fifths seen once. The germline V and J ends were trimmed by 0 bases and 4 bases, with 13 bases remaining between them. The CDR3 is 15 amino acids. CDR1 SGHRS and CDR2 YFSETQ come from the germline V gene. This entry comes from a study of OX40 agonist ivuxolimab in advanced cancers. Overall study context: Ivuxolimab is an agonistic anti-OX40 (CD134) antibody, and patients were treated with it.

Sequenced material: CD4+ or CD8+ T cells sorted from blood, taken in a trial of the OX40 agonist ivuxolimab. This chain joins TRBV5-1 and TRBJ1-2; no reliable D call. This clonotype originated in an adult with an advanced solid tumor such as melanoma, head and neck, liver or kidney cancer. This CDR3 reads CASSLGEIEPYGYTF. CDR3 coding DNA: TGCGCCAGCAGCTTGGGAGAAATCGAGCCCTATGGCTACACCTTC.